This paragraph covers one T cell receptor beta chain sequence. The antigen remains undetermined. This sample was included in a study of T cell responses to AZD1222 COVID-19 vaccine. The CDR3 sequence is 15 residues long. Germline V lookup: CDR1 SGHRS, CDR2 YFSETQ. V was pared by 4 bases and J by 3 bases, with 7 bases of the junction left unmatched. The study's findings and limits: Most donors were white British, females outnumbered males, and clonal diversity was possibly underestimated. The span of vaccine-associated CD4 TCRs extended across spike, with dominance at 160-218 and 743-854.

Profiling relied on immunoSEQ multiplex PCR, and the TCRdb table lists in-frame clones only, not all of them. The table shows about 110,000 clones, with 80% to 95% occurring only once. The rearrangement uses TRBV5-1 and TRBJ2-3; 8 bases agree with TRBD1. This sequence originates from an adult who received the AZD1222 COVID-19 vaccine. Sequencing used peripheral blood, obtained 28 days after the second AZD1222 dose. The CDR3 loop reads CASSRSQGDTDTQYF. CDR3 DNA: TGCGCCAGCAGCAGATCACAGGGGGATACAGATACGCAGTATTTT.